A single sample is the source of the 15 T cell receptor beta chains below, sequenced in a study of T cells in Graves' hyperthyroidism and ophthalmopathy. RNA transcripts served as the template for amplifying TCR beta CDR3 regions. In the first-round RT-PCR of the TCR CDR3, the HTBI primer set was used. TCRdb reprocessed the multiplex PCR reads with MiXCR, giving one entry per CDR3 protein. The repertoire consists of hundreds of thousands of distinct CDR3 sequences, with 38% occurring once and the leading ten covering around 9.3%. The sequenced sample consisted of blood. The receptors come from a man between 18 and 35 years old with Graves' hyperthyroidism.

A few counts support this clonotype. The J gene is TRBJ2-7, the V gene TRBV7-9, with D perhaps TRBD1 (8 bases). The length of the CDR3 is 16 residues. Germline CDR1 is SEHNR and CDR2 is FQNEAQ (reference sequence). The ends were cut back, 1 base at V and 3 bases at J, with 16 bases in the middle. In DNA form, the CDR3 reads TGTGCCAGCAGCTTAGAGCGGGGACAGGAACACTACGAGCAGTACTTC. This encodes CASSLERGQEHYEQYF.

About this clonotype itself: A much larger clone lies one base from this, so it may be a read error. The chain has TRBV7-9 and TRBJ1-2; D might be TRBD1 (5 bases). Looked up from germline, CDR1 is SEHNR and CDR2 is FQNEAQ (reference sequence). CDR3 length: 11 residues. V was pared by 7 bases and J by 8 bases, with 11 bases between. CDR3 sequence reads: CASTFGGGYTF. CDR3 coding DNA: TGTGCCAGCACCTTCGGGGGAGGCTACACCTTC.

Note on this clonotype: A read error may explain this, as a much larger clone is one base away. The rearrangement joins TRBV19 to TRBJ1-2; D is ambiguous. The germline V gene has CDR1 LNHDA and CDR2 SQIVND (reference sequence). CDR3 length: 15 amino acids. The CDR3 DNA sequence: TGTGCCGGTAGTATAGGACGGGCTGCTAACTATGGCTACACCTTC. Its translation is CAGSIGRAANYGYTF.

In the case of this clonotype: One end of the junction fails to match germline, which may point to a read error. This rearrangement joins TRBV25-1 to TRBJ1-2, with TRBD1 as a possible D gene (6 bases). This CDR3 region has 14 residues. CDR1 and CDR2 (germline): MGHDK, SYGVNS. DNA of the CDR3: TGTGCCGGCAGTGAATACGCGACAGGCTATGGCTACACCTTT. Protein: CAGSEYATGYGYTF.

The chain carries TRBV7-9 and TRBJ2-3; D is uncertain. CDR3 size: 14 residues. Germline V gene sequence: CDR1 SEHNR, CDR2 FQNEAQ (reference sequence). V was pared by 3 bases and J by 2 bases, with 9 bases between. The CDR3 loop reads CASSLEGYTDTQYF. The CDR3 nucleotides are TGTGCCAGCAGCTTGGAAGGGTACACAGATACGCAGTATTTT.

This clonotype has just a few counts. CDR3 protein: CASSYGTDSGNTIYF. The CDR3 region has the DNA TGTGCCAGCAGTTACGGTACAGACTCTGGAAACACCATATATTTT. This sequence joins TRBV6-5 and TRBJ1-3, with D unresolved. CDR3 length: 15 residues. Germline CDR1 is MNHEY and CDR2 is SVGAGI. Trimming removed 2 bases at V and 0 bases at J, with 8 bases between.

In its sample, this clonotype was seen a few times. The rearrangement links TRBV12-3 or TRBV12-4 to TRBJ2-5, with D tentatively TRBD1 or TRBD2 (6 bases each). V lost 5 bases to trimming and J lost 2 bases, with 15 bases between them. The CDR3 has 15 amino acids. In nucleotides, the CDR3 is TGTGCCAGCAGTCCGCCGGGGGCCCCTCAAGAGACCCAGTACTTC. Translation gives CASSPPGAPQETQYF.

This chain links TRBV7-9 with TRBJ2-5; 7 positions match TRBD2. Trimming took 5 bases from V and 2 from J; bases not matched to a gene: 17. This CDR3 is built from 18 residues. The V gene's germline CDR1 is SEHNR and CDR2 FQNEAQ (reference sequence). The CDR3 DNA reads TGTGCCAGCAGCCCATCCTATTTAGCCGGGGGGACTCAAGAGACCCAGTACTTC. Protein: CASSPSYLAGGTQETQYF.

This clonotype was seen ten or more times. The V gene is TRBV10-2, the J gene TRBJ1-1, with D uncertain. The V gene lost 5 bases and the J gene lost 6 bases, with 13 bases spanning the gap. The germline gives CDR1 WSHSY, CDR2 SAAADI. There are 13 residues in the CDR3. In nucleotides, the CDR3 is TGCGCCAGCAGTCGGGCGGTTTCGTCTGAAGCTTTCTTT. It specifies CASSRAVSSEAFF.

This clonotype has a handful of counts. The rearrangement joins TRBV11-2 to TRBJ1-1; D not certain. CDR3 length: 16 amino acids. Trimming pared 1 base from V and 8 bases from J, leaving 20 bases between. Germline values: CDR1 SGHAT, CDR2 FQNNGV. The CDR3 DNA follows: TGTGCCAGCAGCTTAGTATCGCTCCAGGCTAACCACGAAGCTTTCTTT. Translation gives CASSLVSLQANHEAFF.

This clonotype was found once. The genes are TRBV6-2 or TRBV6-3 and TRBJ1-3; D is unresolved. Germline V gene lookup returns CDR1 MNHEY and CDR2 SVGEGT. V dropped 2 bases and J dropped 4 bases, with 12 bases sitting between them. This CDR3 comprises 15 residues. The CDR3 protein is CASSYNAAYGNTIYF. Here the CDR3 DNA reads TGTGCCAGCAGTTACAACGCAGCTTACGGAAACACCATATATTTT.

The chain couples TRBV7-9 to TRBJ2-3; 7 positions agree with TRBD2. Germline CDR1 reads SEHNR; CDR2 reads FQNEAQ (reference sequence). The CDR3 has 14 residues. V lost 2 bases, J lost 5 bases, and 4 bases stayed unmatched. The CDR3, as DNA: TGTGCCAGCAGCTTACGAGCGGGGATAGATACGCAGTATTTT. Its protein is CASSLRAGIDTQYF. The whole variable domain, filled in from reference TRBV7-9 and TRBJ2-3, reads DTGVSQNPRHKITKRGQNVTFRCDPISEHNRLYWYRQTLGQGPEFLTYFQNEAQLEKSRLLSDRFSAERPKGSFSTLEIQRTEQGDSAMYLCASSLRAGIDTQYFGPGTRLTVL.

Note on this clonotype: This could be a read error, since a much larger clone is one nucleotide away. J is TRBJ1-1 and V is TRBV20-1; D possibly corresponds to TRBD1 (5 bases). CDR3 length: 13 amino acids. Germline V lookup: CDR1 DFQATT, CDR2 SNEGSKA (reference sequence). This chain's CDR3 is CSAMETVNTEALF. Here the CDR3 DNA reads TGCAGTGCTATGGAGACAGTGAACACTGAAGCTCTCTTT.

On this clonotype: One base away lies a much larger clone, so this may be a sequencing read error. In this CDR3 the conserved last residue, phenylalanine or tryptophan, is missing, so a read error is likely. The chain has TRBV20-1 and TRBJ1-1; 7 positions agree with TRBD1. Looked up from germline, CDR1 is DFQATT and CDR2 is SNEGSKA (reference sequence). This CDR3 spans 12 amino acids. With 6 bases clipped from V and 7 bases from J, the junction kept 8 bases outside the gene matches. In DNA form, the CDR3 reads TGCAGTGCGGCCGGGACAGAACTTGAAGCTTTCTTG. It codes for CSAAGTELEAFL.

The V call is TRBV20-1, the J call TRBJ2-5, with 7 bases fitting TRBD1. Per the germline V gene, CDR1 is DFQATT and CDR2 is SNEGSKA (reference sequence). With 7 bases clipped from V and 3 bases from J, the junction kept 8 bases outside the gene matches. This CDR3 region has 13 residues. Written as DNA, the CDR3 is TGCAGTGTCTCAACCGGGACAGAAGAGACCCAGTACTTC. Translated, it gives CSVSTGTEETQYF.